A selection of T cell receptor beta chains follows, all from one sample in a study of siplizumab effects on memory and regulatory T cells. The repertoire was sequenced with immunoSEQ multiplex PCR; TCRdb's copy has only in-frame clones and lacks some. The table shows some 100,000 clones, with 85% to 95% occurring only once. Sequencing input: non-Treg CD4+ T cells sorted from blood. Every receptor here comes from a human donor in good health. Each CDR3 is given with its conserved first and last residue. A D gene is named only where the DNA matches it firmly. Clone size is shown for a subset of rows, as once, few, many or a class of expanded clone.

CASSLGTSGHTGELFF TGCGCCAGCAGCTTGGGGACTAGCGGACACACCGGGGAGCTGTTTTTT TRBV5-1 NA TRBJ2-2 TRBD2
CASSDAGTTYEQYF TGTGCCAGCAGTGACGCAGGGACTACCTACGAGCAGTACTTC TRBV6-1 NA TRBJ2-7 TRBD2
CASSSDYSGRQYF TGTGCTAGCAGCTCCGATTACTCAGGGCGGCAGTACTTC TRBV7-7 NA TRBJ2-7 NA
CASSASGRFNEQFF TGTGCCAGCAGTGCTAGCGGGAGGTTTAATGAGCAGTTCTTC TRBV6-1 once TRBJ2-1 TRBD2
CASSEDNYGYTF TGTGCCAGTAGCGAAGATAACTATGGCTACACCTTC TRBV19 NA TRBJ1-2 NA
CASSGGAGNQPQHF TGTGCCAGCAGCGGTGGGGCAGGGAATCAGCCCCAGCATTTT TRBV9 NA TRBJ1-5 NA
CASSLGGRALRRTDTQYF TGTGCCAGCAGCTTAGGAGGTCGGGCCCTTCGAAGGACAGATACGCAGTATTTT TRBV7-9 NA TRBJ2-3 NA
CASRDRATNEKLFF TGTGCCAGCAGGGACAGAGCAACTAATGAAAAACTGTTTTTT TRBV6-4 NA TRBJ1-4 NA
CASSYGVTEYMNTEAFF TGTGCCAGCAGCTACGGGGTTACGGAATACATGAACACTGAAGCTTTCTTT TRBV7-9 NA TRBJ1-1 NA
CASSVTGHPQETQYF TGTGCCAGCAGCGTGACGGGACACCCCCAAGAGACCCAGTACTTC TRBV28 NA TRBJ2-5 NA
CASSSGVVLAGGHEQFF TGTGCCAGCAGCTCGGGGGTTGTTCTAGCGGGAGGTCATGAGCAGTTCTTC TRBV7-9 NA TRBJ2-1 TRBD2
CASSEVAGSYNEQFF TGTGCCAGCAGTGAAGTAGCGGGCTCCTACAATGAGCAGTTCTTC TRBV2 NA TRBJ2-1 TRBD2
CASSEGGARSLHF TGTGCCAGCAGTGAGGGGGGGGCCCGGTCCCTCCACTTT TRBV2 NA TRBJ1-6 NA
CASSPAPSGTTVTQYF TGCGCCAGCAGCCCCGCCCCGTCCGGGACCACTGTGACCCAGTACTTC TRBV4-1 NA TRBJ2-5 NA
CASSIDRGSYNEQFF TGTGCCAGCAGTATAGACAGGGGTAGCTACAATGAGCAGTTCTTC TRBV6-4 NA TRBJ2-1 TRBD1
CASRIPQGTGELFF TGTGCCAGCAGGATTCCCCAAGGCACCGGGGAGCTGTTTTTT TRBV28 NA TRBJ2-2 NA
CASSRTQGYNSPLHF TGTGCCAGCAGCCGAACCCAGGGCTATAATTCACCCCTCCACTTT TRBV13 NA TRBJ1-6 NA
CASSESHWDTQYF TGCGCCAGCAGTGAGTCGCACTGGGATACGCAGTATTTT TRBV10-1 NA TRBJ2-3 NA
CASSQAQGSANYGYTF TGCGCCAGCAGCCAAGCCCAGGGATCCGCTAACTATGGCTACACCTTC TRBV4-1 NA TRBJ1-2 NA
CASSRGLTASPQYF TGTGCCAGCAGCCGGGGTCTTACGGCGAGTCCTCAGTACTTC TRBV14 NA TRBJ2-4 NA
CASSLSSGRAWEQYF TGTGCCAGCAGCTTATCCAGCGGGAGGGCCTGGGAGCAGTACTTC TRBV11-2 NA TRBJ2-7 TRBD2
CASSTSGTYNEQFF TGTGCCAGCAGCACTAGCGGGACTTACAATGAGCAGTTCTTC TRBV2 NA TRBJ2-1 TRBD2
CASSVESGSRYGYTF TGTGCCAGCAGCGTAGAGTCAGGGAGTCGCTATGGCTACACCTTC TRBV9 NA TRBJ1-2 NA
CASSNGPSGYTF TGTGCCAGCAGCAACGGGCCGTCGGGCTACACCTTC TRBV6-5 once TRBJ1-2 NA
CASSLESSGSHEQYF TGCGCCAGCAGCTTGGAGTCTAGCGGGAGCCACGAGCAGTACTTC TRBV5-1 NA TRBJ2-7 TRBD2
CASSLDAGNTEAFF TGTGCCAGCAGCTTAGACGCAGGGAACACTGAAGCTTTCTTT TRBV7-9 NA TRBJ1-1 NA
CAISELAVYSYEQYF TGTGCCATCAGTGAGTTAGCGGTTTACTCCTACGAGCAGTACTTC TRBV10-3 NA TRBJ2-7 NA
CASRNRGDQPQHF TGTGCCAGCAGAAACAGGGGGGATCAGCCCCAGCATTTT TRBV2 NA TRBJ1-5 TRBD1
CSVAGQGVTGANVLTF TGCAGCGTTGCGGGACAGGGTGTAACCGGGGCCAACGTCCTGACTTTC TRBV29-1 NA TRBJ2-6 TRBD1
CASSLSTDLSTDTQYF TGTGCCAGTAGCCTGAGCACGGACTTAAGCACAGATACGCAGTATTTT TRBV19 NA TRBJ2-3 NA
CASSLGAVGTDTQYF TGTGCCAGCAGCCTAGGGGCGGTGGGGACAGATACGCAGTATTTT TRBV7-3 NA TRBJ2-3 NA
CASSFLSGNEQFF TGTGCCAGCAGCTTCCTTAGCGGCAATGAGCAGTTCTTC TRBV5-6 NA TRBJ2-1 NA
CASSYLTSGRPDTQYF TGTGCCAGCAGTTACCTCACTAGCGGGAGGCCAGATACGCAGTATTTT TRBV6-6 NA TRBJ2-3 TRBD2
CASSPIGTGGTGELFF TGTGCCAGCAGCCCAATCGGGACTGGCGGGACCGGGGAGCTGTTTTTT TRBV7-9 NA TRBJ2-2 NA
CASTRNQGAHTEAFF TGTGCCAGCACTCGAAATCAGGGGGCCCACACTGAAGCTTTCTTT TRBV6-5 once TRBJ1-1 TRBD1
CASSPRGDTQYF TGTGCCAGTAGCCCCAGGGGAGATACGCAGTATTTT TRBV19 NA TRBJ2-3 NA
CASSDKLYADTEAFF TGTGCCAGCAGTGATAAATTGTACGCGGACACTGAAGCTTTCTTT TRBV6-1 NA TRBJ1-1 NA
CASSQERQGYGYTF TGCGCCAGCAGCCAAGAGCGGCAGGGCTATGGCTACACCTTC TRBV4-1 NA TRBJ1-2 NA
CASSLMQMNTEAFF TGTGCCAGCAGCTTAATGCAGATGAACACTGAAGCTTTCTTT TRBV11-2 NA TRBJ1-1 NA
CASHRGAGYGYTF TGTGCCAGTCACAGGGGCGCGGGCTATGGCTACACCTTC TRBV7-6 once TRBJ1-2 TRBD1
CASSIQGRGTEAFF TGTGCCAGTAGTATACAGGGCAGAGGAACTGAAGCTTTCTTT TRBV19 NA TRBJ1-1 NA
CASSPTSTSDTQYF TGTGCCAGCAGCCCGACCTCAACTAGCGATACGCAGTATTTT TRBV5-5 NA TRBJ2-3 NA
CASSPGLAGVLTQYF TGTGCCAGCAGTCCAGGTCTAGCGGGAGTACTGACCCAGTACTTC TRBV7-9 NA TRBJ2-5 TRBD2
CAFTPSGGTYNEQFF TGTGCCTTTACCCCCAGCGGAGGGACCTACAATGAGCAGTTCTTC TRBV30 NA TRBJ2-1 NA
CASSPRTGGDNQPQHF TGTGCCAGCAGTCCTCGGACAGGGGGAGACAATCAGCCCCAGCATTTT TRBV28 NA TRBJ1-5 TRBD1
CASREQDRGLNIQYF TGTGCCAGCAGGGAGCAGGACAGGGGGCTTAACATTCAGTACTTC TRBV6-1 NA TRBJ2-4 TRBD1
CASSPISGRTTDTQYF TGTGCCAGCTCACCTATTAGCGGGAGGACCACAGATACGCAGTATTTT TRBV18 NA TRBJ2-3 TRBD2
CASSPLVPTGGNTIYF TGTGCCAGCTCACCATTAGTCCCGACGGGTGGAAACACCATATATTTT TRBV18 NA TRBJ1-3 NA
CASSYRIWGTGELFF TGTGCCAGCAGTTACCGGATTTGGGGCACCGGGGAGCTGTTTTTT TRBV6-5 NA TRBJ2-2 NA
CASSPGGGIIYEQYF TGTGCCAGCTCACCAGGAGGGGGGATTATCTACGAGCAGTACTTC TRBV18 NA TRBJ2-7 NA
CASSSGDRDNEKLFF TGTGCCAGCAGCTCCGGGGACAGAGATAATGAAAAACTGTTTTTT TRBV5-4 NA TRBJ1-4 TRBD1
CASSEGLGATDTQYF TGTGCCAGCAGCGAGGGCCTGGGGGCAACAGATACGCAGTATTTT TRBV27 few TRBJ2-3 NA
CASSLDGRQETQYF TGTGCCAGCAGCTTGGACGGGAGACAAGAGACCCAGTACTTC TRBV5-4 NA TRBJ2-5 NA
CASSLTGSPYEQYF TGTGCCAGCAGCCTGACAGGGTCCCCCTACGAGCAGTACTTC TRBV28 NA TRBJ2-7 TRBD1
CASSRSGTGGQPQHF TGTGCCAGCAGCCGTTCTGGGACAGGGGGGCAGCCCCAGCATTTT TRBV2 few TRBJ1-5 TRBD1
CASGTGTGYEQYF TGTGCCAGTGGGACAGGGACGGGCTACGAGCAGTACTTC TRBV19 NA TRBJ2-7 TRBD1
CASSNLRTGLTGELFF TGTGCCAGCAGCAATCTACGGACAGGGCTCACCGGGGAGCTGTTTTTT TRBV27 NA TRBJ2-2 TRBD1
CASSRGQGTETQYF TGTGCCAGCAGTCGGGGACAGGGGACAGAGACCCAGTACTTC TRBV6-1 NA TRBJ2-5 TRBD1
CASSLLSGARDTQYF TGCGCCAGCAGCTTGTTGTCAGGGGCACGGGATACGCAGTATTTT TRBV5-1 NA TRBJ2-3 NA